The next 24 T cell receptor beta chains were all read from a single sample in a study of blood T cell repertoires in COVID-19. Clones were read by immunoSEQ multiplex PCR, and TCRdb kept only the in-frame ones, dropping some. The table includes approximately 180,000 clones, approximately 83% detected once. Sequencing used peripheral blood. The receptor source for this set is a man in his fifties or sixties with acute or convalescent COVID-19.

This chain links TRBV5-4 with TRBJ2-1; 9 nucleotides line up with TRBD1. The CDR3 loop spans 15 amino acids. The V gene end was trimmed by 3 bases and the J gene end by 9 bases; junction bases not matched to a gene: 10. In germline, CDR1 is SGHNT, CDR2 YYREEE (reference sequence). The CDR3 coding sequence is TGTGCCAGCAGCTCTGGGGACAGGGTTATGGGTGAGCAGTTCTTC. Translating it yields CASSSGDRVMGEQFF.

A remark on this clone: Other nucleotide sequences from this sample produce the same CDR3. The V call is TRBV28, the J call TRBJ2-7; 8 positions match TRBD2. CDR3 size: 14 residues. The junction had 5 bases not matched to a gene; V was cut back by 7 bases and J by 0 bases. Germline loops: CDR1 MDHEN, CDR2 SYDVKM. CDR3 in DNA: TGTGCCAGCACCCCGGGGACTAGCTCCTACGAGCAGTACTTC. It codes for CASTPGTSSYEQYF.

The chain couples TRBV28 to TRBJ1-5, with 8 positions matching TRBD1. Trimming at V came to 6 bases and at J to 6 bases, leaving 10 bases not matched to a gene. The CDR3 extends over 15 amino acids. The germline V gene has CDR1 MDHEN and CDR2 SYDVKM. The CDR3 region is CASSRDRGSAQPQHF. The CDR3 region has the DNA TGTGCCAGCAGCCGTGACAGGGGTTCGGCTCAGCCCCAGCATTTT. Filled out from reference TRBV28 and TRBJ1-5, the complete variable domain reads DVKVTQSSRYLVKRTGEKVFLECVQDMDHENMFWYRQDPGLGLRLIYFSYDVKMKEKGDIPEGYSVSREKKERFSLILESASTNQTSMYLCASSRDRGSAQPQHFGDGTRLSIL.

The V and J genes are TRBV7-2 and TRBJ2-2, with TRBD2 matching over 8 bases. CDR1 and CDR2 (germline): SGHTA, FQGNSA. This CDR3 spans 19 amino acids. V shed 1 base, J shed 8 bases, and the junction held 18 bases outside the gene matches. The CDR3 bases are TGTGCCAGCAGCTTAGTAGTTATCGCGGGAGGATTCTCCAAGGGGGAGCTGTTTTTT. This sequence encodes CASSLVVIAGGFSKGELFF.

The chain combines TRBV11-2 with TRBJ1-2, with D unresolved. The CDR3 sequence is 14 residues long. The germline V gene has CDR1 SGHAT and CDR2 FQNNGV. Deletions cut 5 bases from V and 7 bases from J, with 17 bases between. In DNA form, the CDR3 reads TGTGCCAGCAGCCCACCCGGGGTGGCGGGTGGCTACACCTTC. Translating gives CASSPPGVAGGYTF.

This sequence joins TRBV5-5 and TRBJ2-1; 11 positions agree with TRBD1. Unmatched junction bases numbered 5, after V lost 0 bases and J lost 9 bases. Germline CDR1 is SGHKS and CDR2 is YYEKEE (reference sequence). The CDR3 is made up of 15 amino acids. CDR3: CASSLVRGTGGEQFF. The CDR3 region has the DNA TGTGCCAGCAGCTTGGTTAGAGGGACAGGGGGTGAGCAGTTCTTC.

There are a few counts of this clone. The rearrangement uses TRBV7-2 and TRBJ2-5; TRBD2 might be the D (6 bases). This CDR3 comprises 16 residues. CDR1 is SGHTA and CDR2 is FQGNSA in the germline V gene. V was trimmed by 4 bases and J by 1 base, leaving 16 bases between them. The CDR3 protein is CASSYVTGLRQETQYF. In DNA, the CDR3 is TGTGCCAGCAGCTACGTTACGGGACTTCGCCAAGAGACCCAGTACTTC.

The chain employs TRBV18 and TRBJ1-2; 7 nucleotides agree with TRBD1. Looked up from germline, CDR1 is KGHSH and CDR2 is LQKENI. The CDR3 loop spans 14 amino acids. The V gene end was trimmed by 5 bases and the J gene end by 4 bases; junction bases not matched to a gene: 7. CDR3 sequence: CASSSTGNGYGYTF. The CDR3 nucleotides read TGTGCCAGCTCATCGACAGGGAATGGCTATGGCTACACCTTC.

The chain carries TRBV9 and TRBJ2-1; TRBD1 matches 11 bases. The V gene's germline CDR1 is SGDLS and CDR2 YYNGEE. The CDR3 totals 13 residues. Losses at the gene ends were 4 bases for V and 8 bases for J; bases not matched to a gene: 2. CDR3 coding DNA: TGTGCCAGCAGCCGGGACAGGGGGGATGAGCAGTTCTTC. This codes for CASSRDRGDEQFF.

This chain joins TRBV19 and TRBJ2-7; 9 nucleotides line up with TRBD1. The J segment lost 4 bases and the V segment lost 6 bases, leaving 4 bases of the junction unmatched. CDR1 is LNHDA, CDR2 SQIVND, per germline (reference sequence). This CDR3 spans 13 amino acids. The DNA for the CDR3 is TGTGCCAGTAGGGGGACAGGGACTTACGAGCAGTACTTC. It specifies CASRGTGTYEQYF. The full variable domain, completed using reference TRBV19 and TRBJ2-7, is DGGITQSPKYLFRKEGQNVTLSCEQNLNHDAMYWYRQDPGQGLRLIYYSQIVNDFQKGDIAEGYSVSREKKESFPLTVTSAQKNPTAFYLCASRGTGTYEQYFGPGTRLTVT.

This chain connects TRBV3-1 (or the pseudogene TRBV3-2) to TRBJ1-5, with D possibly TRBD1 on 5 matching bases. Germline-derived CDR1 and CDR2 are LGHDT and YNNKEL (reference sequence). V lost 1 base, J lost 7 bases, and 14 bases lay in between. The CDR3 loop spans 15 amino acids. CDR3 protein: CASSQVLGAGQPQHF. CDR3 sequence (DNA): TGTGCCAGCAGCCAAGTGTTAGGGGCCGGACAGCCCCAGCATTTT.

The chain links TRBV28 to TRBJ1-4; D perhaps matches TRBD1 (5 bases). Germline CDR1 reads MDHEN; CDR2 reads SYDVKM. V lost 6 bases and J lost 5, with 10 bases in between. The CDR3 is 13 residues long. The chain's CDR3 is CASRPGGNEKLFF. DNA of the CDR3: TGTGCCAGCAGACCGGGGGGAAATGAAAAACTGTTTTTT.

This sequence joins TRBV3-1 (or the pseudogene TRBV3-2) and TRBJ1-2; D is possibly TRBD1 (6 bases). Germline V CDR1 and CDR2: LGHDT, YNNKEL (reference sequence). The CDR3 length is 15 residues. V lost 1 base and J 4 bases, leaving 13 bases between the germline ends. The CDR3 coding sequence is TGTGCCAGCAGCCAAGGTGGGGGCATGAGCTATGGCTACACCTTC. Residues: CASSQGGGMSYGYTF.

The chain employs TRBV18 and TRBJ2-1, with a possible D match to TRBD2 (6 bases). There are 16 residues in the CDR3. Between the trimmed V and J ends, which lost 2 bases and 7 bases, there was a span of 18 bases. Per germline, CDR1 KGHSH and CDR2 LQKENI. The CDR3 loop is CASSPERGISLNEQFF. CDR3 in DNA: TGTGCCAGCTCACCAGAGCGCGGGATAAGTTTGAATGAGCAGTTCTTC.

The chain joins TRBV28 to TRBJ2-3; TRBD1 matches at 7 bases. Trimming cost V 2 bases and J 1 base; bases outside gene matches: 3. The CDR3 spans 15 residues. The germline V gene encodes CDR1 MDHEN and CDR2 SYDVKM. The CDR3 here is CASSLRDRRTDTQYF. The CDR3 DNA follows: TGTGCCAGCAGTTTACGGGACAGACGCACAGATACGCAGTATTTT.

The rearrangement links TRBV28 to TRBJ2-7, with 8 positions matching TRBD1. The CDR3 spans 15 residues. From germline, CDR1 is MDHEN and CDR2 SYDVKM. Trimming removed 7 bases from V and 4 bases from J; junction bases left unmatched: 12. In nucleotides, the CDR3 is TGTGCCAGCACCCTAGCAGGGACAGGTTCGTACGAGCAGTACTTC. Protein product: CASTLAGTGSYEQYF.

CDR3 protein: CATSDPTGGYEQYF. The CDR3 DNA follows: TGTGCCACCAGTGACCCGACAGGGGGGTACGAGCAGTACTTC. This chain uses TRBV24-1 with TRBJ2-7; 9 positions match TRBD1. The CDR3 is 14 residues long. Trimming at V came to 4 bases and at J to 4 bases, leaving 4 bases not matched to a gene. Germline CDR1 is KGHDR and CDR2 is SFDVKD.

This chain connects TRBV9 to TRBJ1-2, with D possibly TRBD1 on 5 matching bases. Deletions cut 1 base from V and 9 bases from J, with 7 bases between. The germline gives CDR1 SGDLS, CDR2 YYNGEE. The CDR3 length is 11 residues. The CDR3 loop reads CASSVTGSYTF. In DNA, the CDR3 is TGTGCCAGCAGCGTAACAGGCAGCTACACCTTC.

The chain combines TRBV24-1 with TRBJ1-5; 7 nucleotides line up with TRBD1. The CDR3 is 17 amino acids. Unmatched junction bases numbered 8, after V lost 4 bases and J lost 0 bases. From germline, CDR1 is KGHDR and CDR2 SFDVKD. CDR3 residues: CATSELTGPYSNQPQHF. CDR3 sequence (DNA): TGTGCCACCAGTGAGCTGACAGGGCCCTATAGCAATCAGCCCCAGCATTTT.

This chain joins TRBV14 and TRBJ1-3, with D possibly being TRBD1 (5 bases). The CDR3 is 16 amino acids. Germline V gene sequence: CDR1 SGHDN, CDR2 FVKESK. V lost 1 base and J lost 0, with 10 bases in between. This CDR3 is CASSQGRDFSGNTIYF. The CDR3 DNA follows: TGTGCCAGCAGCCAAGGCAGGGACTTCTCTGGAAACACCATATATTTT.

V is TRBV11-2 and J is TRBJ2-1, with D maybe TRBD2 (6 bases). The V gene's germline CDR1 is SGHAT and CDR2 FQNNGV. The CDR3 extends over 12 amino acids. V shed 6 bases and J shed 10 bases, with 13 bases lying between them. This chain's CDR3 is CASSARDSEQFF. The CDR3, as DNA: TGTGCCAGCAGTGCCCGGGACTCGGAGCAGTTCTTC.

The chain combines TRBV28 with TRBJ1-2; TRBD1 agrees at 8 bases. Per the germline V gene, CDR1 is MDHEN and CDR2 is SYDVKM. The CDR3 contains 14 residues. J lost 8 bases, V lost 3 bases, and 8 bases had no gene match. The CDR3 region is CASSFSGGAGGYTF. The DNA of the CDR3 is TGTGCCAGCAGTTTTTCAGGGGGCGCAGGGGGCTACACCTTC.

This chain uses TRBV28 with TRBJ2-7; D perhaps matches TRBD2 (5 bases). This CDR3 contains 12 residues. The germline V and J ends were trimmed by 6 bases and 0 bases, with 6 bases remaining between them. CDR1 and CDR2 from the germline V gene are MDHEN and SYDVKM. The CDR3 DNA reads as TGTGCCAGCAGAGGACTCTCCTACGAGCAGTACTTC. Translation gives CASRGLSYEQYF.

DNA of the CDR3: TGTGCCAGCAGCCAAGCGGGGGTTAGCGAGCAGTACTTC. Translating it yields CASSQAGVSEQYF. The V and J genes are TRBV3-1 (or the pseudogene TRBV3-2) and TRBJ2-7; weak D call: TRBD2 (6 bases). The CDR3 runs to 13 residues. V lost 1 base and J 6 bases, leaving 10 bases between the germline ends. The germline CDR1 and CDR2 sequences are LGHDT and YNNKEL (reference sequence).